The 14 T cell receptor beta chains listed next were all sequenced from one sample in a study of patients and donors after allogeneic stem cell transplantation. In TCRdb, the RT-PCR reads were re-called with MiXCR into one record per CDR3 protein. The sample has about 960,000 distinct CDR3 sequences, about a sixth seen once. The sample comprised blood, either unsorted or a sorted T cell fraction (not recorded which). The receptors stem from a human donor who was either an allogeneic HSCT recipient or a stem cell or donor lymphocyte infusion donor (not recorded which). It is not recorded whose cells these are; they may come from a transplant donor.

This clonotype was seen a few times. The chain joins TRBV12-3 or TRBV12-4 to TRBJ1-1; D remains unclear. The CDR3 contains 13 residues. Trimming shortened V by 5 bases and J by 4 bases, and 11 bases separated the two germline ends. The CDR3 sequence is CASSPGMGTEAFF. Written as DNA, the CDR3 is TGTGCCAGCAGTCCGGGTATGGGCACTGAAGCTTTCTTT.

This clonotype occurred a few times. The chain combines TRBV6-2 or TRBV6-3 with TRBJ2-7; weak D call: TRBD2 (6 bases). V was cut by 5 bases and J by 2 bases, with 16 bases left in between. Germline V CDR1 and CDR2: MNHEY, SVGEGT. The CDR3 has 15 amino acids. The CDR3 sequence is CASSHWGETAYEQYF. DNA of the CDR3: TGTGCCAGCAGTCATTGGGGGGAGACTGCCTACGAGCAGTACTTC.

This chain joins TRBV7-2 and TRBJ1-1; 7 bases align to TRBD1. The J segment lost 0 bases and the V segment lost 4 bases, leaving 5 bases of the junction unmatched. Germline V lookup: CDR1 SGHTA, CDR2 FQGNSA. There are 15 residues in the CDR3. The CDR3 DNA is TGTGCCAGCAGCTCCCAGACAGGGATGAACACTGAAGCTTTCTTT. This translates into CASSSQTGMNTEAFF. The full variable domain, in which reference TRBV7-2 and TRBJ1-1 provide the parts outside the CDR3, is GAGVSQSPSNKVTEKGKDVELRCDPISGHTALYWYRQSLGQGLEFLIYFQGNSAPDKSGLPSDRFSAERTGGSVSTLTIQRTQQEDSAVYLCASSSQTGMNTEAFFGQGTRLTVV.

This clonotype was seen a handful of times. This chain uses TRBV10-3 with TRBJ2-4; tentatively, D is TRBD2 (6 bases). V was cut by 11 bases and J by 8 bases, with 16 bases left in between. The CDR3 runs 12 residues. CDR1 is ENHRY, CDR2 SYGVKD, per germline. The DNA of the CDR3 is TGTGCCTCTCGGTCGGAGGGAGACATTCAGTACTTC. The encoded protein is CASRSEGDIQYF.

This clonotype was detected only a few times. The chain recombines TRBV12-3 or TRBV12-4 with TRBJ1-1; 7 bases fit TRBD1. This CDR3 has 16 amino acids. With V trimmed by 7 bases and J by 3 bases, 14 bases remained unmatched. Written as DNA, the CDR3 is TGTGCCAGCATTACTTATGGGACAGTCCGTTACACTGAAGCTTTCTTT. Translation: CASITYGTVRYTEAFF.

This clonotype has a handful of counts. The V and J genes are TRBV5-1 and TRBJ1-5; possibly TRBD1 for D (5 bases). CDR1 is SGHRS, CDR2 YFSETQ, per germline. The CDR3 length is 17 residues. Trimming shortened V by 0 bases and J by 4 bases, and 17 bases separated the two germline ends. The chain's CDR3 is CASSLGPPGKQNQPQHF. For the CDR3, the DNA is TGCGCCAGCAGCTTGGGCCCGCCAGGGAAACAAAATCAGCCCCAGCATTTT.

Only a few counts were recorded for this clonotype. The chain joins TRBV29-1 to TRBJ1-1, with D perhaps matching TRBD1 (6 bases). V lost 3 bases and J 4 bases, leaving 15 bases between the germline ends. This CDR3 has 14 residues. From germline, CDR1 is SQVTM and CDR2 ANQGSEA. CDR3 region: CSVELTGRFTEAFF. CDR3 coding DNA: TGCAGCGTTGAGTTGACAGGTCGGTTCACTGAAGCTTTCTTT.

In this sample, this clonotype turned up many times. One end of the junction does not line up with germline, which may come from a read error. The chain employs TRBV5-1 and TRBJ2-7; D not resolved. This CDR3 is built from 13 residues. CDR1 is SGHRS, CDR2 YFSETQ, per germline. The CDR3: CASSLAGTYEQYF. The CDR3 bases are TGTGCCAGCAGCTTAGCTGGTACCTACGAGCAGTACTTC.

Concerning this clonotype itself: A read error may produce the germline difference seen at one junction end. The V gene is TRBV7-3, the J gene TRBJ2-5, with unresolved D. CDR3 length: 14 amino acids. Germline V gives CDR1 SGHTA, CDR2 FQGTGA. The CDR3 region is CASSLTGSQETQYF. CDR3 coding DNA: TGTGCCAGCAGTTTAACGGGCTCACAAGAGACCCAGTACTTC.

This clonotype was seen only a few times. The rearrangement joins TRBV24-1 to TRBJ2-5, with 7 positions matching TRBD2. This CDR3 has 14 amino acids. After removal of 7 bases from V and 5 bases from J, the junction contained 9 bases not matched to a gene. Germline V gene sequence: CDR1 KGHDR, CDR2 SFDVKD. CDR3 in amino acids: CATSSPGGMETQYF. CDR3 DNA sequence: TGTGCCACCAGCTCCCCCGGGGGGATGGAGACCCAGTACTTC.

This clonotype was seen a handful of times. The J gene is TRBJ1-2, the V gene TRBV5-1, with 7 bases that match TRBD1. J was trimmed by 6 bases and V by 4 bases; bases with no gene match: 6. The V gene's germline CDR1 is SGHRS and CDR2 YFSETQ. The CDR3 extends over 13 amino acids. This chain's CDR3 is CASSPQGVNGYTF. As DNA, the CDR3 is TGCGCCAGCAGCCCCCAGGGGGTCAATGGCTACACCTTC.

This clonotype occurred once. The chain links TRBV24-1 to TRBJ2-5, with 13 bases matching TRBD2. This CDR3 is 16 amino acids long. Trimming took 3 bases from V and 5 from J; bases not matched to a gene: 5. Per germline, CDR1 KGHDR and CDR2 SFDVKD. The CDR3 DNA reads as TGTGCCACCAGTGATATGGGACTAGCGGGAAGGGAGACCCAGTACTTC. Its protein is CATSDMGLAGRETQYF.

The chain uses TRBV12-3 or TRBV12-4 and TRBJ1-2, with a weak D call TRBD1 (6 bases). V was shortened by 1 base and J by 13 bases, with 16 bases between the two germline ends. CDR3 size: 13 residues. The CDR3 reads CASSLGLGAPCTF. The CDR3 DNA reads as TGTGCCAGCAGTTTAGGTTTGGGGGCCCCCTGCACCTTC.

V gene TRBV20-1 combines with J gene TRBJ2-7; D gene uncertain. CDR3 size: 13 residues. V was shortened by 0 bases and J by 3 bases, with 9 bases between the two germline ends. Per germline, CDR1 DFQATT and CDR2 SNEGSKA (reference sequence). CDR3 loop: CSARDRLYYEQYF. The CDR3 DNA follows: TGCAGTGCTAGAGATCGCCTTTACTACGAGCAGTACTTC.